Listed here is a single T cell receptor beta chain. Only in-frame clones appear in the TCRdb table, and some are missing; sequencing was by immunoSEQ multiplex PCR. The table records fewer than 400,000 clones, about 85% of them present only once. The germline V gene encodes CDR1 SGHNT and CDR2 YYREEE (reference sequence). Between the trimmed V and J ends, which lost 4 bases and 7 bases, there was a span of 12 bases. This CDR3 contains 14 residues. All enrollees were roughly 18 to 89 years old and from 25 or so US areas. Participants' own reports of clinical history determined their cohort assignment. These data originate in a study of blood T cell repertoires in COVID-19. Study-wide background: Sites in the United States, Italy and Spain provided acute and convalescent COVID-19 samples. The analysed material was cDNA or gDNA that came from T cells, B-cell-depleted T cells, or PBMCs.

The source is a woman aged 25 to 39 who had been exposed to COVID-19. The sequenced sample was PBMCs or T cells enriched from blood (not recorded which). This chain uses TRBV5-4 with TRBJ1-6; D is unresolved. CDR3 in amino acids: CASSMYGLNSPLHF. The CDR3 DNA is TGTGCCAGCAGCATGTACGGACTGAATTCACCCCTCCACTTT.